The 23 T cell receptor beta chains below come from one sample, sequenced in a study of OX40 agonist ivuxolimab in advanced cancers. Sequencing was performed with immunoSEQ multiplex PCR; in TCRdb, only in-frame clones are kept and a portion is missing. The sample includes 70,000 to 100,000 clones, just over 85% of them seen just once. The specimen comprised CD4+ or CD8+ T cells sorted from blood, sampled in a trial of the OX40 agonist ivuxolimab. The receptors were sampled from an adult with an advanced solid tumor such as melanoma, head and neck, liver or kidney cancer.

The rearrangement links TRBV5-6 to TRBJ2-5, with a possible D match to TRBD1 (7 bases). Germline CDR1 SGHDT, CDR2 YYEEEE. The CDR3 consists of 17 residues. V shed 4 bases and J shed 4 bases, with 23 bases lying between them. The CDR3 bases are TGTGCCAGCAGCCTCAGACAGGGAGGATATGTAGGAGAGACCCAGTACTTC. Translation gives CASSLRQGGYVGETQYF.

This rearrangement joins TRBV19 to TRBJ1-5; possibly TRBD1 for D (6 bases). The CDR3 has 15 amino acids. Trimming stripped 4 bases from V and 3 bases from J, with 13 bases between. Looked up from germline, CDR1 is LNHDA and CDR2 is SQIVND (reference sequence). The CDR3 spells CASSTGQLDNQPQHF. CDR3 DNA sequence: TGTGCCAGTAGTACAGGACAGCTAGACAATCAGCCCCAGCATTTT.

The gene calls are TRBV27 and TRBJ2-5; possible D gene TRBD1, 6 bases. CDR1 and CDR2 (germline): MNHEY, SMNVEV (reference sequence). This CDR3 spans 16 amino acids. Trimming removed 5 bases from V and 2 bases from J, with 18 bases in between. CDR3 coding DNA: TGTGCCAGCAGTCAAACTACAAAGGGACAACAAGAGACCCAGTACTTC. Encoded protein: CASSQTTKGQQETQYF.

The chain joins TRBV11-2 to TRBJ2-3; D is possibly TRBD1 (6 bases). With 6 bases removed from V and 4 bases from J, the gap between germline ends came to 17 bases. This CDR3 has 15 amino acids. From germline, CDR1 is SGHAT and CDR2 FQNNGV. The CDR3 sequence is CASRPTGYGPDTQYF. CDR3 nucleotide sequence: TGTGCCAGCAGACCAACAGGGTATGGCCCAGATACGCAGTATTTT.

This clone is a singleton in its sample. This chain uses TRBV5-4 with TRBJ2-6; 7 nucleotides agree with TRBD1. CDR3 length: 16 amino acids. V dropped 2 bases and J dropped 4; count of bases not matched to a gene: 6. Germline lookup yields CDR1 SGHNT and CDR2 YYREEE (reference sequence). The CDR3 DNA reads TGTGCCAGCAGCTTCGACAGGGTGTCCGGGGCCAACGTCCTGACTTTC. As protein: CASSFDRVSGANVLTF.

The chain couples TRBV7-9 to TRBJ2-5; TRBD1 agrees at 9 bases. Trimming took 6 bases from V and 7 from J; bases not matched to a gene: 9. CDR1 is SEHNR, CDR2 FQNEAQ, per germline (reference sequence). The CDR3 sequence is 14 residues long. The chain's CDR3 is CASSSATGGGTQYF. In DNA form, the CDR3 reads TGTGCCAGCAGTTCAGCGACAGGGGGGGGGACCCAGTACTTC. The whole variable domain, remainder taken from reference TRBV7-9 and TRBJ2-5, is DTGVSQNPRHKITKRGQNVTFRCDPISEHNRLYWYRQTLGQGPEFLTYFQNEAQLEKSRLLSDRFSAERPKGSFSTLEIQRTEQGDSAMYLCASSSATGGGTQYFGPGTRLLVL.

The CDR3 nucleotides read TGCGCCAGCAGCCCCCTTGGAGCGGGAGATATCAATGAGCAGTTCTTC. Its protein product is CASSPLGAGDINEQFF. V gene TRBV4-1 combines with J gene TRBJ2-1; TRBD2 matches 8 bases. This CDR3 has 16 amino acids. Germline lookup yields CDR1 MGHRA and CDR2 YSYEKL. Trimming took 4 bases from V and 6 from J; bases not matched to a gene: 11.

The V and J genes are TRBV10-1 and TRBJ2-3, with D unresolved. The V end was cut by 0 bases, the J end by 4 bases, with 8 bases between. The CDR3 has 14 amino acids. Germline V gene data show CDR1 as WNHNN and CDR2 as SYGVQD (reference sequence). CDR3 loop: CASSESALADTQYF. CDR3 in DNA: TGCGCCAGCAGTGAGTCTGCCCTGGCAGATACGCAGTATTTT.

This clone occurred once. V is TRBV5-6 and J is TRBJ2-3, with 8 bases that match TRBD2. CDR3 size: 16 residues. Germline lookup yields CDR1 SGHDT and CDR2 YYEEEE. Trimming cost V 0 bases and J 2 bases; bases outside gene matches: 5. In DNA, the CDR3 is TGTGCCAGCAGCTTGGGGAGCGGGAGCCCCACAGATACGCAGTATTTT. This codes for CASSLGSGSPTDTQYF.

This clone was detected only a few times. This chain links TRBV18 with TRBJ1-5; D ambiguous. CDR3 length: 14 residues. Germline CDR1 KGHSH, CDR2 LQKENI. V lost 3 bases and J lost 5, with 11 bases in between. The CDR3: CASSPPQEDQPQHF. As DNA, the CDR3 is TGTGCCAGCTCACCGCCCCAGGAAGATCAGCCCCAGCATTTT.

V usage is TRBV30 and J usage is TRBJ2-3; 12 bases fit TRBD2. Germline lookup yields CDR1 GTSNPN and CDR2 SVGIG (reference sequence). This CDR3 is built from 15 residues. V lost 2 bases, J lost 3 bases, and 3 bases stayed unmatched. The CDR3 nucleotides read TGTGCCTGGAGTAAAGGACTAGCGGGGACAGATACGCAGTATTTT. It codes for CAWSKGLAGTDTQYF. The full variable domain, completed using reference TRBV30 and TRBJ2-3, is SQTIHQWPATLVQPVGSPLSLECTVEGTSNPNLYWYRQAAGRGLQLLFYSVGIGQISSEVPQNLSASRPQDRQFILSSKKLLLSDSGFYLCAWSKGLAGTDTQYFGPGTRLTVL.

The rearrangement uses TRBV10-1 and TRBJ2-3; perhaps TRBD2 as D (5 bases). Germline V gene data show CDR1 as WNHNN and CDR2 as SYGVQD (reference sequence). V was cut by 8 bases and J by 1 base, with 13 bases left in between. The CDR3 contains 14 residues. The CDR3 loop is CASSDGSGTDTQYF. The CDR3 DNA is TGCGCCAGCTCGGACGGTAGCGGCACAGATACGCAGTATTTT.

CDR3 in DNA: TGTGCCAGCAGCCGTGACAGGGCAGGATTCAATGAGCAGTTCTTC. As protein: CASSRDRAGFNEQFF. The rearrangement uses TRBV6-5 and TRBJ2-1; 7 nucleotides align to TRBD1. With V trimmed by 6 bases and J by 6 bases, 11 bases remained unmatched. The length of the CDR3 is 15 residues. In germline, CDR1 is MNHEY, CDR2 SVGAGI.

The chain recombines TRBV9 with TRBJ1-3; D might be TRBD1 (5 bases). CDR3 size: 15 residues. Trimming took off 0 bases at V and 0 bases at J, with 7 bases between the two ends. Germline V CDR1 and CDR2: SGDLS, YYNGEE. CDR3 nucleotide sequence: TGTGCCAGCAGCGTAGTCGGGGGCTCTGGAAACACCATATATTTT. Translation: CASSVVGGSGNTIYF.

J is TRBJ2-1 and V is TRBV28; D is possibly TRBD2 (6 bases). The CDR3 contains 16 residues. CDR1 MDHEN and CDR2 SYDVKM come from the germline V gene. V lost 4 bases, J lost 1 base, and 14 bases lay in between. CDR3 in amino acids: CASSSKRAGSYNEQFF. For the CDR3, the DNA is TGTGCCAGCAGTTCTAAGCGGGCGGGATCCTACAATGAGCAGTTCTTC.

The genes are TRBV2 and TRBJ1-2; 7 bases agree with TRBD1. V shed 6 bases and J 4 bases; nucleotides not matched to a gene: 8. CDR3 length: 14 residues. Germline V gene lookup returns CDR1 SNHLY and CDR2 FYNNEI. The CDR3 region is CASRVGTVGYGYTF. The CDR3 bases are TGTGCCAGCAGGGTCGGGACAGTCGGCTATGGCTACACCTTC.

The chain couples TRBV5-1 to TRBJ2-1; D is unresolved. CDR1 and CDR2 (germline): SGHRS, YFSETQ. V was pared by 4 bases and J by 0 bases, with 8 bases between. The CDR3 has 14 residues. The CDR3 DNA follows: TGCGCCAGCAGCCTCCAGAGCTCCTACAATGAGCAGTTCTTC. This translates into CASSLQSSYNEQFF.

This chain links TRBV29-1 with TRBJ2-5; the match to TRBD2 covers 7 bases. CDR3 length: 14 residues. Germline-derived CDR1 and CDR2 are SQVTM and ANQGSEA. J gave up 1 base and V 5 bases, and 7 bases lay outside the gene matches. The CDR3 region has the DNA TGCAGCGTTCTACCCGGGGGGATCCAAGAGACCCAGTACTTC. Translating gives CSVLPGGIQETQYF.

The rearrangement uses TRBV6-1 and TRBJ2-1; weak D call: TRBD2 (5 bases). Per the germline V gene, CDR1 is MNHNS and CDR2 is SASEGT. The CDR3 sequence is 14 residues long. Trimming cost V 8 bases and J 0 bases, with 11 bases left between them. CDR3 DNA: TGTGCCAGCTTGGGCGGGTACTCCTACAATGAGCAGTTCTTC. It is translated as CASLGGYSYNEQFF.

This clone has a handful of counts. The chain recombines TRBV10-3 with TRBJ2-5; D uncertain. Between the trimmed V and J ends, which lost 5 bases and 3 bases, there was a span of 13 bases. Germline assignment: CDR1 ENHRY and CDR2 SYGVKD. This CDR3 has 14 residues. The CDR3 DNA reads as TGTGCCATCAGTAGGGAAAGATTAAAAGAGACCCAGTACTTC. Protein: CAISRERLKETQYF.

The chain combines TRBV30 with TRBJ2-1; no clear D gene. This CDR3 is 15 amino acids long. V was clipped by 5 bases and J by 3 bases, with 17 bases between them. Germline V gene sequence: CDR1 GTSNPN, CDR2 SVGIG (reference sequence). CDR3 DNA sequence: TGTGCCTGGCCCACCCCACGGTCCGACTACAATGAGCAGTTCTTC. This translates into CAWPTPRSDYNEQFF.

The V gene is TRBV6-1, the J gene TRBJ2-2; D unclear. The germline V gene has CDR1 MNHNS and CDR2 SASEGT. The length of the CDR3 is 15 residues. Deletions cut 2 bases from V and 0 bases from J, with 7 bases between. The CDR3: CASSEFRANTGELFF. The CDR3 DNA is TGTGCCAGCAGTGAATTCCGTGCGAACACCGGGGAGCTGTTTTTT.

The CDR3 here is CASSQEGTSGSIHEQYF. In nucleotides, the CDR3 is TGTGCCAGCAGCCAAGAGGGGACTAGCGGGAGTATACACGAGCAGTACTTC. V and J are TRBV4-2 and TRBJ2-7; 14 positions match TRBD2. Germline V gene data show CDR1 as LGHNA and CDR2 as YNFKEQ. V shed 0 bases and J 5 bases; nucleotides not matched to a gene: 6. The CDR3 totals 17 residues.